The TCR beta chain under discussion was sequenced for a study of blood T cell repertoires in COVID-19. Study-wide context: The United States, Italy and Spain supplied acute and convalescent COVID-19 samples. Sources were T cells, B-cell-depleted T cells, or PBMCs; the material itself was cDNA or gDNA.

In the authors' workflow: Reference gene primer amplification yielded estimated nucleated cell counts. Using immunoSEQ multiplex PCR, the repertoire was profiled, and TCRdb retains in-frame clones only, with some absent. V and J calls and clone size follow that table, whereas D and trimming were derived from the DNA. The sample lists about 140,000 clones, 60% to 80% occurring once. Per germline, CDR1 SEHNR and CDR2 FQNEAQ (reference sequence). This CDR3 is built from 13 residues. The V end was cut by 5 bases, the J end by 9 bases, with 11 bases between. Sample: peripheral blood. The chain combines TRBV7-9 with TRBJ1-6; D is possibly TRBD1 (5 bases). This sequence was found in a woman in her fifties or sixties with active or convalescent COVID-19. The CDR3 DNA sequence: TGTGCCAGCAGCCACGGGGGGGGTTCACCCCTCCACTTT. Its protein is CASSHGGGSPLHF.